This is a list of T cell receptor beta chains from one sample in a study of T cell repertoires in cytomegalovirus infection. A single record per CDR3 protein comes from TCRdb applying MiXCR to the reads. The sample consists of approximately 500,000 distinct CDR3 sequences, more than 15% of them appearing once. The sample taken for sequencing was CD8+ T cells from PBMCs. The source of these receptors is a human donor in good health (CMV status not recorded). Some clones in this sample may be carry-over from other donors' samples. Both conserved end residues are part of each CDR3. Each record gives: V gene, D gene, J gene, clone size, CDR3 protein, CDR3 DNA. A D gene is named only where the DNA matches it firmly. The size entry is marked missing in some rows and otherwise reads once, few, many or a size class.

V: TRBV6-2/TRBV6-3
D: .
J: TRBJ2-7
size: many
CDR3: CASSPGLHYEQYF
DNA: TGTGCCAGCAGTCCGGGACTCCATTACGAGCAGTACTTC

V: TRBV12-5
D: .
J: TRBJ1-4
size: few
CDR3: CASGLVVLNSKATNEKLFF
DNA: TGTGCTAGTGGTTTGGTAGTTTTAAACAGCAAAGCAACTAATGAAAAACTGTTTTTT

V: TRBV19
D: TRBD1
J: TRBJ2-7
size: few
CDR3: CASSIATGDPYEQYF
DNA: TGTGCCAGTAGTATAGCAACAGGGGACCCCTACGAGCAGTACTTC

V: TRBV6-1
D: TRBD2
J: TRBJ2-7
size: .
CDR3: CASSESGSEQYF
DNA: TGTGCCAGCAGTGAAAGCGGGAGCGAGCAGTACTTC

V: TRBV7-9
D: TRBD1
J: TRBJ1-2
size: many
CDR3: CASRPDRGGRYTF
DNA: TGTGCCAGCAGGCCAGACAGGGGCGGACGCTACACCTTC

V: TRBV20-1
D: .
J: TRBJ1-1
size: .
CDR3: CSALYSRIRTTEAFF
DNA: TGCAGTGCCCTCTACTCGAGAATACGGACCACTGAAGCTTTCTTT

V: TRBV14
D: .
J: TRBJ2-7
size: few
CDR3: CASSQEGTATYEQYF
DNA: TGTGCCAGCAGCCAAGAAGGGACGGCCACCTACGAGCAGTACTTC

V: TRBV4-1
D: .
J: TRBJ2-3
size: many
CDR3: CASSPRLGLAGADTQYF
DNA: TGCGCCAGCAGCCCTAGATTGGGCCTAGCAGGGGCAGATACGCAGTATTTT

V: TRBV27
D: .
J: TRBJ1-2
size: few
CDR3: CASSLPDGSGYTF
DNA: TGTGCCAGCAGTTTACCGGACGGATCTGGCTACACCTTC

V: TRBV19
D: .
J: TRBJ1-1
size: .
CDR3: CASNDPNTEAFF
DNA: TGTGCCAGTAATGATCCGAACACTGAAGCTTTCTTT

V: TRBV7-9
D: .
J: TRBJ2-1
size: many
CDR3: CASSPRYNEQFF
DNA: TGTGCCAGCAGCCCCCGGTACAATGAGCAGTTCTTC

V: TRBV5-8
D: .
J: TRBJ2-2
size: .
CDR3: CASSQDGKGTGELFF
DNA: TGTGCCAGCAGCCAAGATGGGAAGGGAACCGGGGAGCTGTTTTTT

V: TRBV27
D: TRBD1
J: TRBJ1-1
size: .
CDR3: CASSATGGFAFF
DNA: TGTGCCAGCAGTGCGACAGGGGGGTTTGCTTTCTTT

V: TRBV7-6
D: .
J: TRBJ1-1
size: many
CDR3: CASSLARGAYLAGTTLPEAFF
DNA: TGTGCCAGCAGCTTAGCGCGAGGCGCTTATTTGGCCGGGACAACTTTGCCTGAAGCTTTCTTT

V: TRBV7-9
D: TRBD1
J: TRBJ1-1
size: few
CDR3: CASSLVQGATEAFF
DNA: TGTGCCAGCAGTTTAGTCCAGGGGGCGACTGAAGCTTTCTTT

V: TRBV7-8
D: TRBD2
J: TRBJ2-3
size: many
CDR3: CASSAGGGGASDTQYF
DNA: TGTGCCAGCAGCGCGGGGGGCGGGGGGGCCTCAGATACGCAGTATTTT

V: TRBV29-1
D: .
J: TRBJ2-5
size: .
CDR3: CSVGGREETQYF
DNA: TGCAGCGTTGGGGGCAGGGAAGAGACCCAGTACTTC

V: TRBV6-1
D: .
J: TRBJ2-3
size: .
CDR3: CASTGYDGHTDTQYF
DNA: TGTGCCAGCACAGGTTACGACGGGCACACAGATACGCAGTATTTT

V: TRBV12-3/TRBV12-4
D: .
J: TRBJ1-2
size: few
CDR3: CASSLPGNGYTF
DNA: TGTGCCAGCAGTTTACCCGGGAATGGCTACACCTTC

V: TRBV4-1
D: TRBD2
J: TRBJ2-7
size: few
CDR3: CASSQGSSGSSYEQYF
DNA: TGCGCCAGCAGCCAAGGATCTAGCGGGAGCTCCTACGAGCAGTACTTC

V: TRBV7-9
D: TRBD2
J: TRBJ2-1
size: many
CDR3: CASSSSGGRIEQFF
DNA: TGTGCCAGCAGCTCTTCGGGAGGGCGGATTGAGCAGTTCTTC

V: TRBV5-1
D: .
J: TRBJ2-7
size: few
CDR3: CASSKGQPPPYEQYF
DNA: TGCGCCAGCAGCAAGGGACAACCACCCCCCTACGAGCAGTACTTC

V: TRBV27
D: .
J: TRBJ1-1
size: many
CDR3: CASRRNTEAFF
DNA: TGTGCCAGCAGGCGGAACACTGAAGCTTTCTTT

V: TRBV15
D: TRBD1
J: TRBJ2-1
size: .
CDR3: CATSRDRAIQGAGEQFF
DNA: TGTGCCACCAGCAGAGATCGGGCCATTCAGGGGGCTGGTGAGCAGTTCTTC

V: TRBV18
D: TRBD2
J: TRBJ2-2
size: .
CDR3: CASSPPAVAGIGARATGELFF
DNA: TGTGCCAGCTCACCACCGGCAGTAGCGGGAATTGGGGCTCGAGCCACCGGGGAGCTGTTTTTT

V: TRBV27
D: TRBD2
J: TRBJ2-1
size: .
CDR3: CASSPPGGYEQFF
DNA: TGTGCCAGCAGTCCTCCGGGGGGGTATGAGCAGTTCTTC

V: TRBV20-1
D: .
J: TRBJ2-7
size: once
CDR3: CSARDRGRVGSYEQYF
DNA: TGCAGTGCTAGAGACCGGGGGCGGGTGGGATCCTACGAGCAGTACTTC

V: TRBV20-1
D: TRBD2
J: TRBJ2-3
size: few
CDR3: CSAPGGDTQYF
DNA: TGCAGTGCGCCGGGGGGAGATACGCAGTATTTT

V: TRBV27
D: TRBD1
J: TRBJ2-7
size: many
CDR3: CASSLSGTGAYEQYF
DNA: TGTGCCAGCAGCTTATCCGGGACAGGCGCATACGAGCAGTACTTC

V: TRBV6-2/TRBV6-3
D: .
J: TRBJ2-7
size: few
CDR3: CASSYSFRDTSRYEQYF
DNA: TGTGCCAGCAGTTACTCCTTCCGGGACACCTCTCGCTACGAGCAGTACTTC

V: TRBV6-1
D: .
J: TRBJ2-7
size: .
CDR3: CASSTPGNSYEQYF
DNA: TGTGCCAGCAGTACCCCAGGGAATTCCTACGAGCAGTACTTC

V: TRBV2
D: .
J: TRBJ2-3
size: many
CDR3: CASSGEGWATDTQYF
DNA: TGTGCCAGCAGTGGTGAGGGTTGGGCCACAGATACGCAGTATTTT

V: TRBV2
D: .
J: TRBJ2-3
size: many
CDR3: CASREDFASTDTQYF
DNA: TGTGCCAGCAGGGAGGACTTCGCTAGCACAGATACGCAGTATTTT

V: TRBV7-9
D: TRBD2
J: TRBJ2-3
size: few
CDR3: CASSQGVLAGGPLTDTQYF
DNA: TGTGCCAGCAGCCAAGGGGTACTAGCGGGAGGGCCCTTGACAGATACGCAGTATTTT

V: TRBV7-2
D: TRBD2
J: TRBJ2-5
size: many
CDR3: CASSFPLAGVGETQYF
DNA: TGTGCCAGCAGCTTCCCACTAGCGGGGGTTGGAGAGACCCAGTACTTC

V: TRBV27
D: .
J: TRBJ2-7
size: .
CDR3: CASSLSGGSESYEQYF
DNA: TGTGCCAGCAGTTTATCGGGTGGTAGCGAGTCATACGAGCAGTACTTC

V: TRBV6-5
D: TRBD1
J: TRBJ1-1
size: many
CDR3: CASSFGQGYTEAFF
DNA: TGTGCCAGCAGTTTTGGACAGGGGTACACTGAAGCTTTCTTT

V: TRBV5-4
D: TRBD2
J: TRBJ2-1
size: few
CDR3: CASSLPGRASSYNEQFF
DNA: TGTGCCAGCAGCTTACCCGGGAGGGCCAGCTCCTACAATGAGCAGTTCTTC

V: TRBV27
D: TRBD1
J: TRBJ1-2
size: few
CDR3: CASSFSAGDRGYGYTF
DNA: TGTGCCAGCAGTTTCTCCGCCGGGGACAGGGGCTATGGCTACACCTTC

V: TRBV5-6
D: .
J: TRBJ2-4
size: many
CDR3: CASSLNIVDLAKNIQYF
DNA: TGTGCCAGCAGCTTGAATATTGTTGACTTAGCCAAAAACATTCAGTACTTC

V: TRBV5-5
D: TRBD2
J: TRBJ2-1
size: many
CDR3: CASSFPSGGLSGYNEQFF
DNA: TGTGCCAGCAGCTTCCCTAGCGGGGGGCTGAGTGGTTACAATGAGCAGTTCTTC

V: TRBV4-1
D: TRBD1
J: TRBJ1-4
size: .
CDR3: CASSRRQGGSNNEKLFF
DNA: TGCGCCAGCAGCCGCCGACAGGGAGGGTCAAATAATGAAAAACTGTTTTTT